The rows below give T cell receptor beta chains drawn from one sample of a study of T cell responses to AZD1222 COVID-19 vaccine. Measured with immunoSEQ multiplex PCR; TCRdb has only the in-frame clones, and not every one. The data contain roughly 120,000 clones, 65% to 90% of them singletons. This specimen consisted of peripheral blood, obtained on day 0 of AZD1222 vaccination. Receptor source: an adult in good health. Both conserved end residues are part of each CDR3. A D gene is named only where the DNA matches it firmly. Clone size is not always given. Where it is, it says once, few, many or a class for expanded clones.

CASSSWTGVDSPLHF,TGTGCCAGCAGCTCTTGGACAGGGGTTGATTCACCCCTCCACTTT,TRBD1,NA,TRBV13,TRBJ1-6
CASSQDSTRGYEQYF,TGTGCCAGCAGCCAAGATTCCACGAGGGGCTACGAGCAGTACTTC,NA,few,TRBV4-2,TRBJ2-7
CASSPKTGVYGYTF,TGCGCCAGCAGCCCTAAGACAGGGGTATATGGCTACACCTTC,TRBD1,NA,TRBV4-3,TRBJ1-2
CASSPERGTYNEQFF,TGCGCCAGCAGCCCAGAGAGGGGTACGTACAATGAGCAGTTCTTC,NA,NA,TRBV4-3,TRBJ2-1
CASSYLTVSYNEQFF,TGTGCCAGCAGTTACTTGACAGTTTCCTACAATGAGCAGTTCTTC,NA,NA,TRBV6-2/TRBV6-3,TRBJ2-1
CASSSPGGLSSPLHF,TGTGCCAGCAGTTCCCCTGGGGGTTTGAGCTCACCCCTCCACTTT,NA,NA,TRBV27,TRBJ1-6
CASSQLQGEGYTF,TGTGCCAGCAGCCAATTACAGGGTGAAGGCTACACCTTC,NA,few,TRBV3-1/TRBV3-2,TRBJ1-2
CASSPSVGQGSNQPQHF,TGTGCCAGCTCACCGTCGGTAGGACAGGGGAGCAATCAGCCCCAGCATTTT,TRBD1,NA,TRBV18,TRBJ1-5
CASSVDPGTGNEQFF,TGTGCCAGCAGCGTAGACCCGGGGACGGGGAATGAGCAGTTCTTC,NA,NA,TRBV9,TRBJ2-1
CAISEWNQPQHF,TGTGCCATCAGTGAGTGGAATCAGCCCCAGCATTTT,NA,NA,TRBV10-3,TRBJ1-5
CASSQVSGSSQYF,TGCGCCAGCAGCCAAGTTAGCGGGAGTTCGCAGTACTTC,TRBD2,few,TRBV4-1,TRBJ2-7
CASSLAGGRETQYF,TGTGCCAGCAGTTTGGCAGGGGGCCGGGAGACCCAGTACTTC,TRBD1,NA,TRBV28,TRBJ2-5
CASSLGRQGYTF,TGTGCCAGCAGTTTGGGCAGACAGGGCTACACCTTC,NA,NA,TRBV12-3/TRBV12-4,TRBJ1-2
CASSTTWRRGAGDYGYTF,TGTGCCAGCAGCACAACCTGGCGAAGGGGGGCGGGGGACTATGGCTACACCTTC,NA,NA,TRBV21-1,TRBJ1-2
CASSLEPRQPQHF,TGTGCCAGCAGCTTAGAACCACGGCAGCCCCAGCATTTT,NA,NA,TRBV11-2,TRBJ1-5
CASSKRTGSSYNEQFF,TGTGCCAGCAGCAAGCGGACGGGTAGCTCCTACAATGAGCAGTTCTTC,NA,NA,TRBV7-9,TRBJ2-1
CASSLNPTSGRNEQYF,TGTGCCAGCAGCTTAAACCCCACTAGCGGGAGAAACGAGCAGTACTTC,TRBD2,NA,TRBV7-2,TRBJ2-7